The next 8 T cell receptor beta chains were all read from a single sample in a study of cytotoxic CD8 clonotypes in ibrutinib-treated CLL. Data came from immunoSEQ multiplex PCR; TCRdb stores just in-frame clones and leaves some out. The table has roughly 220,000 clones, roughly 65% seen once; the top ten hold over 5.5%. The sequencing here drew on PBMCs, taken after 12 months of ibrutinib treatment. These receptor sequences come from a human donor with chronic lymphocytic leukemia.

The table lists this clone with a few counts. V gene TRBV20-1 combines with J gene TRBJ2-1; tentatively, D is TRBD1 (5 bases). This CDR3 region has 11 residues. Germline values: CDR1 DFQATT, CDR2 SNEGSKA (reference sequence). Trimming took off 4 bases at V and 9 bases at J, with 10 bases between the two ends. In DNA form, the CDR3 reads TGCAGTGCTACAGGGTCTCCTGAGCAGTTCTTC. Translation gives CSATGSPEQFF.

CDR3 loop: CASRARGQPQHF. DNA for the CDR3: TGTGCCAGCAGGGCTAGGGGTCAGCCCCAGCATTTT. The chain combines TRBV27 with TRBJ1-5, with a tentative D call TRBD1 (5 bases). Germline CDR1 reads MNHEY; CDR2 reads SMNVEV (reference sequence). V was cut by 6 bases and J by 6 bases, with 9 bases left in between. This CDR3 contains 12 residues.

The V and J genes are TRBV10-3 and TRBJ1-6, with a tentative D call TRBD1 (5 bases). V was clipped by 6 bases and J by 6 bases, with 9 bases between them. The length of the CDR3 is 13 residues. From germline, CDR1 is ENHRY and CDR2 SYGVKD. CDR3 sequence (DNA): TGTGCCATCAGCCCGGGGGGTAATTCACCCCTCCACTTT. Translating gives CAISPGGNSPLHF.

This clone was detected a few times. V usage is TRBV6-1 and J usage is TRBJ1-5; possibly TRBD1 for D (6 bases). CDR1 MNHNS and CDR2 SASEGT come from the germline V gene. V was shortened by 6 bases and J by 3 bases, with 15 bases between the two germline ends. There are 15 residues in the CDR3. The CDR3 nucleotides are TGTGCCAGCAGAAGGTCGGGGGCTGACAATCAGCCCCAGCATTTT. As protein: CASRRSGADNQPQHF.

V is TRBV2 and J is TRBJ1-1, with TRBD1 identical over 8 bases. CDR3 length: 12 residues. V lost 7 bases, J lost 7 bases, and 5 bases stayed unmatched. Germline lookup yields CDR1 SNHLY and CDR2 FYNNEI. CDR3 loop: CASTPTGDEAFF. CDR3 nucleotide sequence: TGTGCCAGCACCCCGACAGGGGATGAAGCTTTCTTT.

This clone has more than one count but fewer than ten. The chain links TRBV9 to TRBJ1-6; D call uncertain. Trimming cost V 4 bases and J 6 bases, with 14 bases left between them. This CDR3 is built from 15 residues. Germline CDR1 is SGDLS and CDR2 is YYNGEE. The CDR3 sequence is CASSPREHSNSPLHF. The CDR3 DNA is TGTGCCAGCAGCCCTCGGGAACACTCTAATTCACCCCTCCACTTT.

CDR3 residues: CASSQDWGNQPQHF. CDR3 DNA: TGCGCCAGCAGCCAAGATTGGGGGAATCAGCCCCAGCATTTT. The chain couples TRBV4-3 to TRBJ1-5, with a tentative D call TRBD1 (5 bases). Germline values: CDR1 LGHNA, CDR2 YSLEER. V was shortened by 0 bases and J by 4 bases, with 7 bases between the two germline ends. This CDR3 region has 14 residues.

This clone has just a few counts. J is TRBJ2-5 and V is TRBV15, with D maybe TRBD2 (6 bases). The ends were cut back, 5 bases at V and 2 bases at J, with 12 bases in the middle. This CDR3 contains 14 residues. Germline V gene sequence: CDR1 LNHNV, CDR2 YYDKDF (reference sequence). This CDR3 reads CATSGGRIQETQYF. For the CDR3, the DNA is TGTGCCACCAGCGGAGGGAGGATTCAAGAGACCCAGTACTTC.